The 16 T cell receptor beta chains given below trace back to one sample, sequenced in a study of T-cell reconstitution after alpha-beta-depleted transplantation in children. The TCRbeta library incorporated unique molecular identifiers. TCRdb re-called the PCR reads with MiXCR, one entry per CDR3 protein. In the table there are hundreds of thousands of distinct CDR3 sequences, roughly a quarter of which are singletons. The sequencing here drew on PBMCs, mostly from graft donor cells, taken 360 days after TCRalphabeta/CD19-depleted stem cell transplant. These TCRs come from a female patient between 2 and 15 years old who had a stem cell transplant for congenital amegakaryocytic thrombocytopenia, so the T cells may come from the graft donor.

This clonotype was observed many times. The chain employs TRBV12-3 or TRBV12-4 and TRBJ2-3, with 8 bases matching TRBD2. V trimming: 3 bases; J trimming: 1 base; junction bases outside the gene matches: 3. The CDR3 runs 15 residues. The CDR3 DNA is TGTGCCAGCAGTTTGGGACTAGGTGGCACAGATACGCAGTATTTT. This encodes CASSLGLGGTDTQYF.

This clonotype occurred a few times. V and J are TRBV6-2 or TRBV6-3 and TRBJ1-1, with TRBD1 as a possible D gene (6 bases). The V end lost 5 bases, the J end lost 2 bases, and 27 bases lay between the germline ends. Germline-derived CDR1 and CDR2 are MNHEY and SVGEGT. The CDR3 is made up of 19 amino acids. This CDR3 reads CASSIGGPKLGTKNTEAFF. CDR3 DNA sequence: TGTGCCAGCAGTATTGGGGGGCCTAAGCTCGGTACAAAAAACACTGAAGCTTTCTTT.

This clonotype occurred a few times. This chain links TRBV5-1 with TRBJ2-7; 9 positions agree with TRBD2. Germline CDR1 reads SGHRS; CDR2 reads YFSETQ. The CDR3 is 15 amino acids. V dropped 1 base and J dropped 2; count of bases not matched to a gene: 4. As DNA, the CDR3 is TGCGCCAGCAGCTTGCAATTAGCGGGGGCCTACGAGCAGTACTTC. Amino acid sequence: CASSLQLAGAYEQYF.

Note on this clonotype: An end of the junction does not agree with germline; a read error may underlie this. This sequence joins TRBV7-6 and TRBJ2-1; D uncertain. The CDR3 length is 13 residues. Germline CDR1 and CDR2: SGHVS and FNYEAQ. The CDR3 sequence is CASSLEVGIGMLF. CDR3 nucleotide sequence: TGTGCCAGCAGCTTAGAGGTTGGGATTGGAATGCTCTTC.

The chain links TRBV7-2 to TRBJ2-3; 8 bases align to TRBD2. V shed 3 bases and J 4 bases; nucleotides not matched to a gene: 6. CDR1 and CDR2 (germline): SGHTA, FQGNSA. The CDR3 has 15 amino acids. The CDR3 protein is CASSLAGGGADTQYF. CDR3 nucleotide sequence: TGTGCCAGCAGCTTGGCGGGAGGAGGTGCAGATACGCAGTATTTT.

The sample holds a few counts of this clonotype. The chain has TRBV27 and TRBJ1-1; D ambiguous. Looked up from germline, CDR1 is MNHEY and CDR2 is SMNVEV (reference sequence). V dropped 4 bases and J dropped 1 base, with 16 bases sitting between them. This CDR3 has 16 residues. The CDR3 nucleotides read TGTGCCAGCAGTTCAGTTTCGGAGGTTGGGAACACTGAAGCTTTCTTT. Its protein product is CASSSVSEVGNTEAFF.

This clonotype has only a few counts. The chain carries TRBV28 and TRBJ2-5; D remains unclear. The CDR3 is 12 residues long. With 3 bases removed from V and 7 bases from J, the gap between germline ends came to 9 bases. The germline V gene has CDR1 MDHEN and CDR2 SYDVKM. CDR3 protein: CASSLSYRTQYF. The CDR3 DNA reads TGTGCCAGCAGTTTGTCGTATCGGACCCAGTACTTC.

CDR3 DNA sequence: TGTGCCAGTAGTATGAAGAATGAGCAGTTCTTC. Protein sequence: CASSMKNEQFF. The V call is TRBV19, the J call TRBJ2-1; D uncertain. Trimming removed 3 bases from V and 7 bases from J, with 4 bases in between. Germline CDR1 is LNHDA and CDR2 is SQIVND (reference sequence). The CDR3 length is 11 residues.

The chain employs TRBV4-3 and TRBJ2-7; perhaps TRBD1 as D (6 bases). The ends were cut back, 8 bases at V and 7 bases at J, with 21 bases in the middle. This CDR3 comprises 14 residues. From germline, CDR1 is LGHNA and CDR2 YSLEER. The CDR3 DNA follows: TGCGCCAGCGCACCGCAGGGGTTCCTTTGGGAGCAGTACTTC. It yields the protein CASAPQGFLWEQYF.

V usage is TRBV5-1 and J usage is TRBJ2-7, with D perhaps matching TRBD2 (5 bases). CDR1 is SGHRS and CDR2 is YFSETQ in the germline V gene. The germline V and J ends were trimmed by 0 bases and 4 bases, with 8 bases remaining between them. The CDR3 sequence is 13 residues long. CDR3 in DNA: TGCGCCAGCAGCTTGGAAGAGGGATACGAGCAGTACTTC. Translation gives CASSLEEGYEQYF. The complete variable domain, with remaining parts taken from reference TRBV5-1 and TRBJ2-7, reads KAGVTQTPRYLIKTRGQQVTLSCSPISGHRSVSWYQQTPGQGLQFLFEYFSETQRNKGNFPGRFSGRQFSNSRSEMNVSTLELGDSALYLCASSLEEGYEQYFGPGTRLTVT.

The chain carries TRBV7-9 and TRBJ2-2, with 8 bases identical to TRBD1. This CDR3 region has 15 residues. The ends lost 4 bases at V and 8 bases at J; junction bases unmatched: 9. In germline, CDR1 is SEHNR, CDR2 FQNEAQ (reference sequence). CDR3 loop: CASSSGQGSAGELFF. The CDR3 DNA follows: TGTGCCAGCAGCTCCGGACAGGGCTCGGCTGGGGAGCTGTTTTTT. The full variable domain, its missing parts supplied by reference TRBV7-9 and TRBJ2-2, is DTGVSQNPRHKITKRGQNVTFRCDPISEHNRLYWYRQTLGQGPEFLTYFQNEAQLEKSRLLSDRFSAERPKGSFSTLEIQRTEQGDSAMYLCASSSGQGSAGELFFGEGSRLTVL.

This chain uses TRBV4-3 with TRBJ2-5; 9 positions agree with TRBD1. Germline trimming cut 10 bases from V and 5 bases from J; bases unmatched to any gene: 17. The CDR3 is made up of 16 amino acids. Germline V gives CDR1 LGHNA, CDR2 YSLEER. In nucleotides, the CDR3 is TGCGCCAACACCCACACAGGGGGCCGCGGAGTGGAGACCCAGTACTTC. Its translation is CANTHTGGRGVETQYF.

This clonotype was recorded a few times. J is TRBJ1-2 and V is TRBV12-3 or TRBV12-4; unclear D gene. The ends were cut back, 3 bases at V and 6 bases at J, with 11 bases in the middle. This CDR3 contains 13 residues. CDR3 sequence (DNA): TGTGCCAGCAGTTTTACGGACCGCAATGGCTACACCTTC. It yields the protein CASSFTDRNGYTF.

This clonotype turned up a few times. The chain uses TRBV20-1 and TRBJ2-7; D is uncertain. Germline CDR1 is DFQATT and CDR2 is SNEGSKA (reference sequence). V was cut by 1 base and J by 3 bases, with 13 bases left in between. There are 14 residues in the CDR3. CDR3 DNA: TGCAGTGCTAGAGCTCGAGGCCTACTCTACGAGCAGTACTTC. Its translation: CSARARGLLYEQYF.

In this sample, this clonotype turned up a few times. The chain is built from TRBV12-3 or TRBV12-4 and TRBJ2-1; no firm D call. This CDR3 has 11 amino acids. Trimming stripped 6 bases from V and 12 bases from J, with 12 bases between. The CDR3 spells CASSVGSRQFF. The CDR3 DNA reads as TGTGCCAGCAGCGTAGGAAGCCGGCAGTTCTTC.

This clonotype came up a few times. The V and J genes are TRBV3-1 and TRBJ2-7, with D tentatively TRBD1 or TRBD2 (5 bases each). The CDR3 totals 12 residues. Germline V CDR1 and CDR2: LGHDT, YNNKEL (reference sequence). V was shortened by 3 bases and J by 4 bases, with 7 bases between the two germline ends. CDR3 residues: CASSHWGYEQYF. CDR3 DNA: TGTGCCAGCAGCCACTGGGGGTACGAGCAGTACTTC.